Following are 27 T cell receptor beta chains from one sample sequenced in a study of OX40 agonist ivuxolimab in advanced cancers. Libraries were prepared by immunoSEQ multiplex PCR; TCRdb keeps only in-frame clonotypes and omits some of them. The data show tens of thousands of clones, with about 88% seen just once and 0.25% to 0.3% held by the top ten. The sequences come from CD4+ or CD8+ T cells sorted from blood, collected in a trial of the OX40 agonist ivuxolimab. The receptors were gathered from an adult with an advanced solid tumor such as melanoma, head and neck, liver or kidney cancer.

The chain uses TRBV6-1 and TRBJ2-3, with 7 bases aligning to TRBD1. Losses at the gene ends were 8 bases for V and 1 base for J; bases not matched to a gene: 3. Germline values: CDR1 MNHNS, CDR2 SASEGT. CDR3 length: 13 residues. Here the CDR3 reads CASAQGGTDTQYF. CDR3 DNA: TGTGCCAGCGCCCAGGGGGGCACAGATACGCAGTATTTT.

The genes are TRBV14 and TRBJ2-3; TRBD2 might be the D (6 bases). This CDR3 is 18 amino acids long. V was pared by 4 bases and J by 3 bases, with 23 bases between. Germline V gene data show CDR1 as SGHDN and CDR2 as FVKESK. CDR3 protein: CASSRRLAFTLPTDTQYF. As DNA, the CDR3 is TGTGCCAGCAGCCGTCGTCTAGCGTTTACCCTCCCGACAGATACGCAGTATTTT.

The CDR3 spells CASSYLDRGHRGYTF. The CDR3 coding sequence is TGTGCCAGCAGTTACTTGGACAGGGGGCATCGTGGCTACACCTTC. The chain links TRBV6-5 to TRBJ1-2; the match to TRBD1 covers 11 bases. The V gene's germline CDR1 is MNHEY and CDR2 SVGAGI. This CDR3 is built from 15 residues. The ends lost 1 base at V and 7 bases at J; junction bases unmatched: 5.

J is TRBJ2-1 and V is TRBV7-2; perhaps TRBD2 as D (5 bases). The CDR3 runs 15 residues. V was clipped by 5 bases and J by 2 bases, with 13 bases between them. Germline V CDR1 and CDR2: SGHTA, FQGNSA. The CDR3 reads CASSPAARAYNEQFF. In DNA, the CDR3 is TGTGCCAGCAGCCCTGCCGCGCGGGCCTACAATGAGCAGTTCTTC.

The chain joins TRBV5-1 to TRBJ1-3; TRBD1 matches 9 bases. The CDR3 totals 15 residues. Germline assignment: CDR1 SGHRS and CDR2 YFSETQ. Losses at the gene ends were 3 bases for V and 2 bases for J; bases not matched to a gene: 3. The CDR3 region is CASSYDRGAGNTIYF. The DNA of the CDR3 is TGCGCCAGCAGCTATGACAGGGGGGCTGGAAACACCATATATTTT.

The chain recombines TRBV6-5 with TRBJ2-7; possible D gene TRBD1, 6 bases. V was cut by 5 bases and J by 4 bases, with 9 bases left in between. Germline CDR1 and CDR2: MNHEY and SVGAGI. CDR3 length: 12 residues. The CDR3 DNA reads TGTGCCAGCAGTGTGGACAGTTACGAGCAGTACTTC. It yields the protein CASSVDSYEQYF.

This chain links TRBV2 with TRBJ2-3, with 9 bases identical to TRBD2. V lost 6 bases, J lost 0 bases, and 10 bases stayed unmatched. The CDR3 spans 17 residues. Germline lookup yields CDR1 SNHLY and CDR2 FYNNEI. The CDR3 bases are TGTGCCAGCAGCCTAGCGGGGCGCTCCACTAGCACAGATACGCAGTATTTT. Protein sequence: CASSLAGRSTSTDTQYF.

The rearrangement joins TRBV11-3 to TRBJ1-6, with TRBD1 identical over 7 bases. V shed 5 bases, J shed 7 bases, and the junction held 8 bases outside the gene matches. Per the germline V gene, CDR1 is SGHNT and CDR2 is YENEEA. This CDR3 contains 15 residues. CDR3 DNA sequence: TGTGCCAGCAGCGCAACGACAGGGATAAATTCACCCCTCCACTTT. Translation gives CASSATTGINSPLHF.

The DNA for the CDR3 is TGTGCCAGCAGCCAATCTGACAGTCCCCGGGATAATTCACCCCTCCACTTT. It encodes CASSQSDSPRDNSPLHF. The chain is built from TRBV4-2 and TRBJ1-6, with D perhaps TRBD1 (5 bases). V was pared by 2 bases and J by 5 bases, with 16 bases between. The CDR3 consists of 17 residues. Germline-derived CDR1 and CDR2 are LGHNA and YNFKEQ.

The V gene is TRBV19, the J gene TRBJ2-4; 7 nucleotides agree with TRBD1. The CDR3 extends over 15 amino acids. The V and J ends lost 5 bases and 7 bases, in that order; junction bases with no gene match: 11. The germline V gene encodes CDR1 LNHDA and CDR2 SQIVND (reference sequence). The CDR3, as DNA: TGTGCCAGTAGTGTGGGACAGCCGGGGCGGAACATTCAGTACTTC. Translated: CASSVGQPGRNIQYF.

The rearrangement joins TRBV30 to TRBJ2-1; D ambiguous. This CDR3 has 13 amino acids. The V end lost 1 base, the J end lost 4 bases, and 8 bases lay between the germline ends. The germline V gene has CDR1 GTSNPN and CDR2 SVGIG (reference sequence). The CDR3 region is CAWSGQQYNEQFF. Written as DNA, the CDR3 is TGTGCCTGGAGTGGACAACAGTACAATGAGCAGTTCTTC.

This chain uses TRBV27 with TRBJ2-7; D gene ambiguous. This CDR3 is 13 amino acids long. V was shortened by 0 bases and J by 4 bases, with 7 bases between the two germline ends. The V gene's germline CDR1 is MNHEY and CDR2 SMNVEV (reference sequence). The CDR3 DNA reads as TGTGCCAGCAGTTTATCGATGGGGTACGAGCAGTACTTC. Residues: CASSLSMGYEQYF.

The rearrangement joins TRBV5-8 to TRBJ2-1; tentative D call: TRBD1 (6 bases). The CDR3 length is 16 residues. Germline V gives CDR1 SGHTS, CDR2 YDEGEE. V was shortened by 0 bases and J by 3 bases, with 13 bases between the two germline ends. CDR3 amino acids: CASSLGSVGGYNEQFF. CDR3 bases: TGTGCCAGCAGCTTGGGTTCGGTAGGGGGCTACAATGAGCAGTTCTTC.

Comments on this clone: It may be a read error: a sequence one base away is much more abundant. The chain has TRBV7-8 and TRBJ1-2, with 8 positions matching TRBD1. The V segment lost 5 bases and the J segment 2 bases; nucleotides outside the gene matches: 7. Germline CDR1 and CDR2: SGHVS and FQNEAQ. This CDR3 comprises 15 residues. The CDR3 coding sequence is TGTGCCAGCAGCATCCGGACAGGGCCCAACTATGGCTACACCTTC. It encodes CASSIRTGPNYGYTF. The variable domain in full, completed from reference TRBV7-8 and TRBJ1-2, reads GAGVSQSPRYKVAKRGQDVALRCDPISGHVSLFWYQQALGQGPEFLTYFQNEAQLDKSGLPSDRFFAERPEGSVSTLKIQRTQQEDSAVYLCASSIRTGPNYGYTFGSGTRLTVV.

The chain joins TRBV5-1 to TRBJ1-4; TRBD1 matches 7 bases. After removal of 4 bases from V and 8 bases from J, the junction contained 8 bases not matched to a gene. The CDR3 loop spans 14 amino acids. CDR1 is SGHRS and CDR2 is YFSETQ in the germline V gene. The CDR3, as DNA: TGCGCCAGCAGCCCGGGAGGGGGCAGCGAAAAACTGTTTTTT. Translation gives CASSPGGGSEKLFF.

V is TRBV5-1 and J is TRBJ2-2, with 9 bases that match TRBD1. Germline trimming cut 1 base from V and 2 bases from J; bases unmatched to any gene: 6. This CDR3 has 17 amino acids. CDR1 and CDR2 (germline): SGHRS, YFSETQ. The CDR3 coding sequence is TGCGCCAGCAGCTTGAACCCGGGACAGGGTAACACCGGGGAGCTGTTTTTT. Amino acids: CASSLNPGQGNTGELFF.

The chain joins TRBV7-2 to TRBJ1-6, with no clear D. V gave up 5 bases and J gave up 7 bases, with 21 bases separating them. There are 17 residues in the CDR3. The germline V gene encodes CDR1 SGHTA and CDR2 FQGNSA. CDR3 amino acids: CASSGSPRVLNNSPLHF. The DNA of the CDR3 is TGTGCCAGCAGCGGGTCACCGAGGGTCTTAAACAATTCACCCCTCCACTTT.

This clone has only a few counts. The chain links TRBV19 to TRBJ2-5, with 8 nucleotides matching TRBD2. Unmatched junction bases numbered 1, after V lost 3 bases and J lost 4 bases. This CDR3 is 13 amino acids long. Germline CDR1 LNHDA, CDR2 SQIVND (reference sequence). CDR3: CASSMSGGETQYF. DNA for the CDR3: TGTGCCAGTAGTATGAGCGGGGGAGAGACCCAGTACTTC.

The chain couples TRBV2 to TRBJ2-6; tentative D call: TRBD2 (7 bases). CDR3 length: 15 amino acids. V shed 7 bases and J shed 4 bases, with 14 bases lying between them. Germline V gene data show CDR1 as SNHLY and CDR2 as FYNNEI. The DNA for the CDR3 is TGTGCCAGCACCCTCCGGGGGGCCGGGGCCAACGTCCTGACTTTC. Amino acids: CASTLRGAGANVLTF.

The chain couples TRBV6-5 to TRBJ1-1; D may be TRBD1 (5 bases). Germline V gives CDR1 MNHEY, CDR2 SVGAGI. V lost 6 bases to trimming and J lost 6 bases, with 20 bases between them. The CDR3 has 15 amino acids. The CDR3 DNA sequence: TGTGCCAGCAGCCCACTATACCAGGGAGGGGCTGAAGCTTTCTTT. Translating gives CASSPLYQGGAEAFF.

CDR3 sequence: CASSQSQRGATGELFF. CDR3 in DNA: TGCGCCAGCAGCCAATCCCAGCGGGGGGCAACCGGGGAGCTGTTTTTT. This rearrangement joins TRBV4-1 to TRBJ2-2; 9 nucleotides align to TRBD2. Germline loops: CDR1 MGHRA, CDR2 YSYEKL. The CDR3 extends over 16 amino acids. The junction had 6 bases not matched to a gene; V was cut back by 2 bases and J by 5 bases.

The CDR3 protein is CASSADLNYGYTF. In nucleotides, the CDR3 is TGTGCCAGCAGTGCCGACCTTAACTATGGCTACACCTTC. This chain uses TRBV9 with TRBJ1-2, with no clear D. V gave up 5 bases and J gave up 1 base, with 9 bases separating them. CDR1 is SGDLS, CDR2 YYNGEE, per germline. This CDR3 has 13 residues.

CDR3 sequence: CASSIRDRVPNYGYTF. The CDR3 nucleotides read TGTGCCAGTAGTATCCGGGACAGGGTCCCTAACTATGGCTACACCTTC. The chain recombines TRBV19 with TRBJ1-2, with TRBD1 identical over 9 bases. The trim removed 3 bases at V and 0 bases at J, leaving 5 bases unmatched. The CDR3 sequence is 16 residues long. The germline gives CDR1 LNHDA, CDR2 SQIVND (reference sequence).

V and J are TRBV9 and TRBJ2-5; tentatively, D is TRBD1 or TRBD2 (5 bases each). Germline V gives CDR1 SGDLS, CDR2 YYNGEE. V lost 0 bases, J lost 5 bases, and 11 bases lay in between. The CDR3 length is 14 residues. The chain's CDR3 is CASSVVAGSETQYF. CDR3 DNA sequence: TGTGCCAGCAGCGTAGTGGCAGGGAGCGAGACCCAGTACTTC.

The chain carries TRBV18 and TRBJ1-6, with D unresolved. V was clipped by 5 bases and J by 0 bases, with 14 bases between them. This CDR3 contains 17 residues. Germline CDR1 KGHSH, CDR2 LQKENI. CDR3 amino acids: CASSSLHGDSYNSPLHF. In nucleotides, the CDR3 is TGTGCCAGCTCATCGTTACATGGGGACTCCTATAATTCACCCCTCCACTTT. The full variable domain, its missing parts supplied by reference TRBV18 and TRBJ1-6, is NAGVMQNPRHLVRRRGQEARLRCSPMKGHSHVYWYRQLPEEGLKFMVYLQKENIIDESGMPKERFSAEFPKEGPSILRIQQVVRGDSAAYFCASSSLHGDSYNSPLHFGNGTRLTVT.

The gene calls are TRBV5-1 and TRBJ2-6; D perhaps matches TRBD2 (5 bases). V lost 4 bases and J lost 2, with 13 bases in between. Germline V gene sequence: CDR1 SGHRS, CDR2 YFSETQ. This CDR3 has 16 amino acids. In nucleotides, the CDR3 is TGCGCCAGCAGCCAGGAAGGGAGAGCTGGGGCCAACGTCCTGACTTTC. Its protein is CASSQEGRAGANVLTF.

The chain recombines TRBV5-6 with TRBJ2-6; D is tentatively TRBD1 or TRBD2 (5 bases each). V lost 5 bases to trimming and J lost 0 bases, with 12 bases between them. The CDR3 totals 16 residues. Germline CDR1 SGHDT, CDR2 YYEEEE. The CDR3 DNA is TGTGCCAGCAGGAGGGGCCCACCCTCTGGGGCCAACGTCCTGACTTTC. This gives the protein CASRRGPPSGANVLTF.